This entry is about one T cell receptor beta chain. What it binds is unknown. This sample stems from a study of shared clonotypes between healthy human individuals. Study-wide results and limits: Although depth was large, rarefaction showed that sequencing of the sorted subsets was incomplete.

Several immunoSEQ plates held equal portions of the genomic DNA taken from each subset. Generated by immunoSEQ multiplex PCR, the TCRdb table keeps only in-frame clones and is missing some. The sample lists over a million clones; roughly 98% were seen once. Splitting the CD4+ cells yielded a CD45RA+ naive subset and a CD45RA-negative memory subset. V gave up 2 bases and J gave up 0 bases, with 8 bases separating them. Per germline, CDR1 SGHTA and CDR2 FQGNSA. This CDR3 spans 14 amino acids. Sequences were obtained from naive CD4+ T cells sorted from blood. Regarding subset: CD45RA+ positively selected. This clonotype was sampled from a man aged 25-45 years in good health. The genes are TRBV7-2 and TRBJ2-7, with D unresolved. The CDR3, as DNA: TGTGCCAGCAGCTTATTCCTGAGCTCCTACGAGCAGTACTTC. This codes for CASSLFLSSYEQYF.